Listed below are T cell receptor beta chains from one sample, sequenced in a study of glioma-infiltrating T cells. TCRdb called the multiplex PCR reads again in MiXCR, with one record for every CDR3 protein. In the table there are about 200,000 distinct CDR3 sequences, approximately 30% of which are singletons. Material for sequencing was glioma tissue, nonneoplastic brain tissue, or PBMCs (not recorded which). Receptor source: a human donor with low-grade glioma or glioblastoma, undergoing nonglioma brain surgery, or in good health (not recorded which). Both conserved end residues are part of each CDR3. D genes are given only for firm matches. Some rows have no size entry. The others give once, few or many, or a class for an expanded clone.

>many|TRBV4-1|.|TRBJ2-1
TGCGCCAGCAGCCAAGGATACCGGGCCGCCTGGAATGAGCAGTTCTTC
CASSQGYRAAWNEQFF
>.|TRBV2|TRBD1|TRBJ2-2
TGTGCCAGCATCAGGGGGCTTCGCACCGGGGAGCTGCTTTTT
CASIRGLRTGELLF
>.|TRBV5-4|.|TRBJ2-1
TGTGCCAGCAGCTTGGCAGGCGGGCGGGACAATGAGCAGTTCTTC
CASSLAGGRDNEQFF
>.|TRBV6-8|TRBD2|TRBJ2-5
TGTGCCAGCAGTTACCTTGGACTAGCGGGAGGGACCCAGTACTTC
CASSYLGLAGGTQYF
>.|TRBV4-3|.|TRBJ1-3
TGCGCCAGCAGCCGAGCTGCAGGGGCGGGAAACACCATATATTTT
CASSRAAGAGNTIYF
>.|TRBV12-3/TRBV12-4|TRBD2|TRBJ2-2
TGTGCCAGCAGCCGAAACCCGACGGGACTAGCGGGCACCGGGGAGCTGTTTTTT
CASSRNPTGLAGTGELFF
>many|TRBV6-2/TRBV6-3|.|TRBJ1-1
TGTGCCAGCAACCGACTCCACGGACAGCTTAACACTGAAGCTTTCTTT
CASNRLHGQLNTEAFF
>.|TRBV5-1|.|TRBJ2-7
TGCGCCAGCAGCTTGGGGGCAGGGAACGGCTACGAGCAGTACTTC
CASSLGAGNGYEQYF
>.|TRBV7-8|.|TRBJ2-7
TGTACCAGCAGGGAAGATGGCAGGCCCGGTGGGGAGCAGTACTTC
CTSREDGRPGGEQYF
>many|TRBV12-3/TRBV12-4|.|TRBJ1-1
TGTGCCAGCAAAGATCAGAACACTGAAGCTTTCTTT
CASKDQNTEAFF
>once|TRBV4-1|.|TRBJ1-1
TGCGCCAGCAGCCTGGCGGCCGGGGGGCTGGGTTCAGAAGCTTTCTTT
CASSLAAGGLGSEAFF
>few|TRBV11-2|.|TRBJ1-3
TGTGCCAGCAGCTTAGCGCGGAGCTCTGGAAACACCATATATTTT
CASSLARSSGNTIYF
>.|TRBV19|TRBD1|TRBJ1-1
TGTGCCAGTAGTATAACAGGGGCGGCCACTAAAGCTTTCTTT
CASSITGAATKAFF
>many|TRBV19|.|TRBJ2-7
TGTGCCAGTCGTCAGGGCTACGAGCAGTACTTC
CASRQGYEQYF
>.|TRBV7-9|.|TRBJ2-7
TGTGCCAGCAGCTTAGGCCCTGTCTCCAGCGGAAACGAGCAGTACTTC
CASSLGPVSSGNEQYF
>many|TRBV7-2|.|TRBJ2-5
TGTGCCAGCAGCTCCAGCCCTCAAGAGACCCAGTACTTC
CASSSSPQETQYF
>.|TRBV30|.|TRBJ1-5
TGTGCCTGGGCCAAGGCGGCAGGGGCAAATCAGCCCCAGCATTTT
CAWAKAAGANQPQHF
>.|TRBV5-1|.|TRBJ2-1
TGCGCCAGCAGCAGGGGACAAGCGGAAGATGAGCAGTTCTTC
CASSRGQAEDEQFF
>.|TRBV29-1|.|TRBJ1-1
TGCAGCGTTGATCTGGGCCAGAACACTGAAGCTTTCTTT
CSVDLGQNTEAFF
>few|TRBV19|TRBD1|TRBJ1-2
TGTGCCAGTACTCCTTCTCCGGGACAGACTCCCCGGTGGTATGGCTACACCTTC
CASTPSPGQTPRWYGYTF
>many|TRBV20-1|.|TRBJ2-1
TGCAGTGCTAGAGTCCCGGTGAGCTCCTACAATGAGCAGTTCTTC
CSARVPVSSYNEQFF
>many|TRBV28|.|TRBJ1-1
TGTGCCAGCTGGAACAGGGCACTTAACACTGAAGCTTTCTTT
CASWNRALNTEAFF
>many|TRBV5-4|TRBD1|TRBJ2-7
TGTGCCAGCAGCCGTGGACAGGGAGGTTACGAGCAGTACTTC
CASSRGQGGYEQYF
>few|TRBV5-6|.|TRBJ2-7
TGTGCCAGCAGCTTGGGACTCTACGAGCAGTACTTC
CASSLGLYEQYF
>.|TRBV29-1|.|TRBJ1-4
TGCAGCGTAAAGACAGGAAGAAATAAAAAACTGTTTTTT
CSVKTGRNKKLFF
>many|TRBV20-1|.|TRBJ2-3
TGCAGTGCTCCCCCCTTTAATGTTTTCACAGATACGCAGTATTTT
CSAPPFNVFTDTQYF
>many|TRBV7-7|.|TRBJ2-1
TGTGCCAGCAGCTTAGACAGTGGCGGGTACAATGAGCAGTTCTTC
CASSLDSGGYNEQFF
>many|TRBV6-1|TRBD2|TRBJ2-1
TGTGCCAGCAGCTTCGGGACTAGGTGGAATGAGCAGTTCTTC
CASSFGTRWNEQFF
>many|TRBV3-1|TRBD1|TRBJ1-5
TGTGCCAGCAGCCTCGGACAGGTCAATCAGCCCCAGCATTTT
CASSLGQVNQPQHF
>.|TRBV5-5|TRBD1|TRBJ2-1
TGTGCCAGCAGCTTCGGGACAGTGGACAATGAGCAGTTCTTC
CASSFGTVDNEQFF
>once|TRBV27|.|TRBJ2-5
TGTGCCAGCAGGGGGGGACGGGGGATGGGGACCCAGTACTTC
CASRGGRGMGTQYF
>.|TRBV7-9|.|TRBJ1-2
TGTGCCAGCAGCTTATACGGGAACTATGGCTACACCTTC
CASSLYGNYGYTF
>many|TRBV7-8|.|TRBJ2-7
TGTGCCAGCAGCTCGTCAGGCACGGGCTACGAGCAGTACTTC
CASSSSGTGYEQYF
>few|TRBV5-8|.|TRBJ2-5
TGTGCCAGCAGCTTATACGGCCAGGGGGAGACCCAGTACTTC
CASSLYGQGETQYF
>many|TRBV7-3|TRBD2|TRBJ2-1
TGTGCCAGCAGCCCGTGGGCTAGCGGGGACTACAATGAGCAGTTCTTC
CASSPWASGDYNEQFF
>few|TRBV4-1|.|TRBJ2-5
TGCGCCAGCAGCCGAGAAAGGAGAAACCTAGCTAATGAAGAGACCCAGTACTTC
CASSRERRNLANEETQYF
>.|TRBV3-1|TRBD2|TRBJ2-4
TGTGCCAGCAGCCCCGGGACTAGCTCTACTCGACAGTACTTC
CASSPGTSSTRQYF
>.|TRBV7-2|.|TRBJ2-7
TGTGCCAGCAGCTTAGCTAAGGAAAACGAGCAGTACTTC
CASSLAKENEQYF
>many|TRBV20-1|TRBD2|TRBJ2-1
TGCAGTGCTAGAGGGGCTAGCGGGAGAGGGGATGAGCAGTTCTTC
CSARGASGRGDEQFF
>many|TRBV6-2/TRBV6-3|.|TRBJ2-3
TGTGCCAGCAGTTATGTGGGATCCACAGATACGCAGTATTTT
CASSYVGSTDTQYF
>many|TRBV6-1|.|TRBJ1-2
TGTGCCTCCTCCGGCCCAAGTATGGGCTACACCTTC
CASSGPSMGYTF
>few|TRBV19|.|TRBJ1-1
TGTGCCAGTACGGGGGCTGACAGTGCAGACGCTGAAGCTTTCTTT
CASTGADSADAEAFF